The 7 T cell receptor beta chains presented below share a single source sample, sequenced in a study of spatial heterogeneity in lung cancer. TCRdb re-analysed the 5' RACE reads in MiXCR, keeping a single row per CDR3 protein. Of approximately 7,800 distinct CDR3 sequences detected, 7.5% to 10% appear once; the ten largest clones hold around 49%. The sample's time point: sample taken at primary tumor resection. From tumor, nontumor lung or frozen PBMC, whole RNA was taken unsorted for sequencing. Specimen: PBMCs, collected at surgery. These receptor sequences come from a male donor with early-stage non-small cell lung cancer.

At least ten counts were recorded for this clonotype. Being off target in a library aimed at alpha chains, this beta chain has a size of little meaning. The genes are TRBV20-1 and TRBJ1-1; D unclear. CDR3 length: 13 amino acids. Trimming took 3 bases from V and 1 from J, leaving 9 bases between them. Germline values: CDR1 DFQATT, CDR2 SNEGSKA (reference sequence). CDR3 sequence reads: CSASSPTNTEAFF. CDR3 in DNA: TGCAGTGCTAGTTCCCCCACGAACACTGAAGCTTTCTTT.

This clonotype was picked up many times. This beta chain appears as a stray read in a library generated for alpha chains; its size is not informative. The chain is built from TRBV4-3 and TRBJ1-2, with D possibly matching TRBD1 (6 bases). The CDR3 length is 15 residues. Per the germline V gene, CDR1 is LGHNA and CDR2 is YSLEER. V lost 0 bases to trimming and J lost 2 bases, with 10 bases between them. CDR3 DNA sequence: TGCGCCAGCAGCCAAGACGGTACAGGGAACTATGGCTACACCTTC. Translated, it gives CASSQDGTGNYGYTF.

The table lists this clonotype with many counts. The size of this beta chain means little, since it is a stray read in a library made for alpha chains. The rearrangement uses TRBV7-2 and TRBJ1-5; unclear D gene. The germline V gene encodes CDR1 SGHTA and CDR2 FQGNSA. The V and J ends lost 5 bases and 2 bases respectively, with 10 bases between them. The length of the CDR3 is 14 residues. DNA for the CDR3: TGTGCCAGCAGCCCCGTAGGACGCAATCAGCCCCAGCATTTT. Its translation is CASSPVGRNQPQHF.

This clonotype was seen many times. The library was built for alpha chains, so this beta chain is an off-target read and its size means little. The J gene is TRBJ2-1, the V gene TRBV27, with 7 positions matching TRBD1. The CDR3 is 15 residues long. Trimming at V came to 8 bases and at J to 0 bases, leaving 7 bases not matched to a gene. The germline V gene has CDR1 MNHEY and CDR2 SMNVEV (reference sequence). CDR3 sequence reads: CASHQGGSSYNEQFF. In DNA form, the CDR3 reads TGTGCCAGCCATCAAGGGGGCAGCTCCTACAATGAGCAGTTCTTC.

Comment on this clonotype: The library was built for alpha chains, so this beta chain is an off-target read and its size means little. The chain carries TRBV18 and TRBJ2-3; D might be TRBD2 (5 bases). The CDR3 has 12 amino acids. The V gene lost 4 bases and the J gene lost 4 bases, with 6 bases spanning the gap. Germline V CDR1 and CDR2: KGHSH, LQKENI. This CDR3 is CASSLGADTQYF. Here the CDR3 DNA reads TGTGCCAGCTCACTCGGGGCAGATACGCAGTATTTT.

Turning to this clonotype: For a library built for alpha chains, this beta chain is a stray read; little rests on its size. V and J are TRBV7-8 and TRBJ1-5; D is undetermined. Germline V gene data show CDR1 as SGHVS and CDR2 as FQNEAQ. This CDR3 comprises 15 residues. The V and J ends lost 3 bases and 1 base respectively, with 10 bases between them. CDR3 amino acids: CASSFTATSNQPQHF. DNA of the CDR3: TGTGCCAGCAGCTTTACGGCGACAAGCAATCAGCCCCAGCATTTT.

Ten or more counts support this clonotype. As an off-target read in a library built for alpha chains, this beta chain has a frequency of little significance. DNA for the CDR3: TGTGCCAGCAGCCAGTCACTAGCGGGAGGGACCTACGAGCAGTACTTC. This encodes CASSQSLAGGTYEQYF. This sequence joins TRBV4-2 and TRBJ2-7; 13 bases fit TRBD2. V dropped 3 bases and J dropped 2; count of bases not matched to a gene: 4. The V gene's germline CDR1 is LGHNA and CDR2 YNFKEQ. The CDR3 has 16 amino acids.